These T cell receptor beta chains were read from a single sample in a study of shared clonotypes between healthy human individuals. Measured with immunoSEQ multiplex PCR; TCRdb has only the in-frame clones, and not every one. Among hundreds of thousands of clones listed, about 98% were seen once. Sample: naive CD8+ T cells sorted from blood. These TCRs come from a man aged 30 to 45 in good health. Both conserved end residues are part of each CDR3. Each record gives: J gene, clone size, V gene, CDR3 protein. Clone size is shown for a subset of rows, as once, few, many or a class of expanded clone.

j_gene: TRBJ1-2; abundance: .; v_gene: TRBV27; CDR3aa: CASSSTTGDGYTF
j_gene: TRBJ2-3; abundance: .; v_gene: TRBV9; CDR3aa: CASSVGGSTSSTDTQYF
j_gene: TRBJ1-5; abundance: .; v_gene: TRBV2; CDR3aa: CASKDLSNQPQHF
j_gene: TRBJ2-5; abundance: .; v_gene: TRBV29-1; CDR3aa: CSVQGLAGVGLLETQYF
j_gene: TRBJ2-7; abundance: .; v_gene: TRBV5-4; CDR3aa: CASSRQGGEQYF
j_gene: TRBJ2-7; abundance: .; v_gene: TRBV11-2; CDR3aa: CASSLDAGSSYEQYF
j_gene: TRBJ2-1; abundance: .; v_gene: TRBV5-5; CDR3aa: CASSLRTGEIF
j_gene: TRBJ2-2; abundance: .; v_gene: TRBV9; CDR3aa: CASRRSTGELFF
j_gene: TRBJ2-7; abundance: .; v_gene: TRBV28; CDR3aa: CASVQGADYEQYF
j_gene: TRBJ2-3; abundance: .; v_gene: TRBV9; CDR3aa: CASSDSGSPTDTQYF
j_gene: TRBJ1-1; abundance: .; v_gene: TRBV2; CDR3aa: CATQAPNTEAFF
j_gene: TRBJ2-7; abundance: .; v_gene: TRBV5-1; CDR3aa: CASSFPGQAYEQYF
j_gene: TRBJ2-1; abundance: .; v_gene: TRBV27; CDR3aa: CASSWGRYSYNEQFF
j_gene: TRBJ1-4; abundance: .; v_gene: TRBV18; CDR3aa: CASSPGLTATNEKLFF
j_gene: TRBJ2-7; abundance: .; v_gene: TRBV4-3; CDR3aa: CASSQGTGPYEQYF
j_gene: TRBJ1-2; abundance: .; v_gene: TRBV29-1; CDR3aa: CSVEDRLGGYTF
j_gene: TRBJ2-7; abundance: .; v_gene: TRBV5-6; CDR3aa: CASSSGTAYEQYF
j_gene: TRBJ2-1; abundance: .; v_gene: TRBV9; CDR3aa: CASSVYGNRNNEQFF
j_gene: TRBJ1-5; abundance: .; v_gene: TRBV10-3; CDR3aa: CAIRDNNQPQHF
j_gene: TRBJ2-3; abundance: .; v_gene: TRBV9; CDR3aa: CASSANREGQGADTQYF
j_gene: TRBJ2-1; abundance: .; v_gene: TRBV9; CDR3aa: CASSDRQGASSSYNEQFF
j_gene: TRBJ1-1; abundance: few; v_gene: TRBV2; CDR3aa: CASRPNTEAFF